The clone carrying this TCR beta chain has at least ten counts. The antigen remains undetermined. This CDR3 contains 14 residues. Per germline, CDR1 SGHTA and CDR2 FQGNSA. Trimming took 1 base from V and 3 from J, leaving 10 bases between them. The data stem from a study of response to subunit inactivated influenza vaccine. The study's findings and limits: New T cells are recruited in small numbers by each seasonal influenza vaccination, according to the authors' suggestion.

In TCRdb, the RT-PCR reads were re-called with MiXCR into one record per CDR3 protein. This repertoire shows approximately 480,000 distinct CDR3 sequences, about a tenth found once; its top ten account for more than 10%. This TCR was sampled from a middle-aged man who received an inactivated influenza vaccine. The chain employs TRBV7-2 and TRBJ2-7; the D gene is possibly TRBD2 (5 bases). Sequencing was performed on PBMCs from blood, taken roughly 47 days after vaccination. CDR3 sequence reads: CASSLGLSSYEQYF. The CDR3 bases are TGTGCCAGCAGCTTAGGACTATCCAGCTACGAGCAGTACTTC.